The next 21 T cell receptor beta chains were all read from a single sample in a study of blood T cell repertoires in COVID-19. Assay: immunoSEQ multiplex PCR; the TCRdb copy retains only in-frame clones and omits some. The table has more than 300,000 clones, more than 75% seen once. The sample taken for sequencing was PBMCs or T cells enriched from blood (not recorded which). The receptors originated from a young woman who had recovered from COVID-19.

This chain connects TRBV3-1 (or the pseudogene TRBV3-2) to TRBJ2-7; perhaps TRBD1 as D (5 bases). The CDR3 runs 15 residues. Per the germline V gene, CDR1 is LGHDT and CDR2 is YNNKEL (reference sequence). The ends were cut back, 1 base at V and 5 bases at J, with 15 bases in the middle. The CDR3 sequence is CASSQAAGYVHEQYF. The CDR3 bases are TGTGCCAGCAGCCAAGCGGCAGGGTACGTCCACGAGCAGTACTTC.

The chain joins TRBV10-3 to TRBJ1-3, with D possibly being TRBD1 (6 bases). Germline lookup yields CDR1 ENHRY and CDR2 SYGVKD. The length of the CDR3 is 15 residues. Trimming left V 10 bases short and J 0 bases short, with 16 bases between. For the CDR3, the DNA is TGTGCCACCGGGGACATGTCCCTCTCTGGAAACACCATATATTTT. It yields the protein CATGDMSLSGNTIYF.

The table lists this clone with a count of one. The chain carries TRBV5-5 and TRBJ2-5; weak D call: TRBD2 (7 bases). The CDR3 length is 13 residues. The V end lost 7 bases, the J end lost 4 bases, and 14 bases lay between the germline ends. Looked up from germline, CDR1 is SGHKS and CDR2 is YYEKEE (reference sequence). CDR3 coding DNA: TGTGCCAGCTACGGGGGGCGACGAGAGACCCAGTACTTC. Protein product: CASYGGRRETQYF.

The rearrangement links TRBV5-4 to TRBJ2-5; D is undetermined. This CDR3 comprises 12 residues. Germline lookup yields CDR1 SGHNT and CDR2 YYREEE (reference sequence). V lost 3 bases to trimming and J lost 5 bases, with 8 bases between them. The CDR3 region has the DNA TGTGCCAGCAGCTGGGCTCGGGAGACCCAGTACTTC. It translates to CASSWARETQYF. Complete variable domain (other parts from reference TRBV5-4 and TRBJ2-5): ETGVTQSPTHLIKTRGQQVTLRCSSQSGHNTVSWYQQALGQGPQFIFQYYREEENGRGNFPPRFSGLQFPNYSSELNVNALELDDSALYLCASSWARETQYFGPGTRLLVL.

The chain has TRBV7-8 and TRBJ2-2; the match to TRBD2 covers 9 bases. The germline V gene has CDR1 SGHVS and CDR2 FQNEAQ. Germline trimming cut 5 bases from V and 4 bases from J; bases unmatched to any gene: 17. The CDR3 has 19 residues. The CDR3 is CASSRVRRASGDRTGELFF. CDR3 DNA: TGTGCCAGCAGCCGAGTCCGGCGGGCTAGCGGGGACCGCACCGGGGAGCTGTTTTTT.

This clone was recorded once. CDR3 sequence (DNA): TGTGCCATCAGTGAGTCGAATAGCGGGGGGCGGAATGAGCAGTTCTTC. Translation gives CAISESNSGGRNEQFF. V and J are TRBV10-3 and TRBJ2-1, with 10 nucleotides matching TRBD2. V gave up 0 bases and J gave up 7 bases; unmatched junction bases: 6. The germline CDR1 and CDR2 sequences are ENHRY and SYGVKD. This CDR3 has 16 residues.

The V gene is TRBV28, the J gene TRBJ1-1; D perhaps matches TRBD1 (6 bases). The germline V gene has CDR1 MDHEN and CDR2 SYDVKM. The CDR3 totals 15 residues. The V end lost 4 bases, the J end lost 7 bases, and 19 bases lay between the germline ends. The DNA of the CDR3 is TGTGCCAGCAGTTCCTGGGGGCAAGACCCTCTTGAAGCTTTCTTT. Translation: CASSSWGQDPLEAFF.

This clone appeared a few times. The chain recombines TRBV7-2 with TRBJ1-5; D uncertain. The germline V and J ends were trimmed by 2 bases and 6 bases, with 11 bases remaining between them. This CDR3 spans 14 amino acids. Germline V lookup: CDR1 SGHTA, CDR2 FQGNSA. DNA for the CDR3: TGTGCCAGCAGCTTATTCCCCCTAGGTCAGCCCCAGCATTTT. It yields the protein CASSLFPLGQPQHF.

The chain uses TRBV6-5 and TRBJ2-2, with 9 bases matching TRBD1. Germline assignment: CDR1 MNHEY and CDR2 SVGAGI. The CDR3 is 15 residues long. V lost 8 bases, J lost 6 bases, and 10 bases stayed unmatched. Here the CDR3 DNA reads TGTGCCAGCCTTCCGGGACAGGGCTCCCCCGGGGAGCTGTTTTTT. Protein sequence: CASLPGQGSPGELFF.

The gene calls are TRBV5-1 and TRBJ1-2, with no clear D. Trimming removed 5 bases at V and 4 bases at J, with 18 bases between. This CDR3 is built from 15 residues. Germline CDR1 is SGHRS and CDR2 is YFSETQ. The CDR3 coding sequence is TGCGCCAGCAGGCCTGGAACAGCGGAGGTCTATGGCTACACCTTC. This sequence encodes CASRPGTAEVYGYTF.

The V gene is TRBV5-1, the J gene TRBJ2-3, with a possible D match to TRBD2 (6 bases). CDR1 SGHRS and CDR2 YFSETQ come from the germline V gene. The V gene lost 1 base and the J gene lost 5 bases, with 11 bases spanning the gap. The CDR3 totals 14 residues. CDR3 protein: CASSLNGGVDTQYF. CDR3 sequence (DNA): TGCGCCAGCAGCTTGAACGGCGGGGTAGATACGCAGTATTTT.

The rearrangement uses TRBV7-9 and TRBJ1-3; D might be TRBD1 (6 bases). Trimming took off 4 bases at V and 3 bases at J, with 13 bases between the two ends. This CDR3 has 15 amino acids. In germline, CDR1 is SEHNR, CDR2 FQNEAQ (reference sequence). CDR3 amino acids: CASSSTGTLGNTIYF. CDR3 coding DNA: TGTGCCAGCAGCTCGACCGGGACACTTGGAAACACCATATATTTT.

V usage is TRBV27 and J usage is TRBJ2-6, with 9 bases matching TRBD1. The V and J ends lost 2 bases and 2 bases, in that order; junction bases with no gene match: 1. This CDR3 spans 16 amino acids. Germline V gives CDR1 MNHEY, CDR2 SMNVEV (reference sequence). CDR3 nucleotides: TGTGCCAGCAGTTTAGGACAGGGGCCTGGGGCCAACGTCCTGACTTTC. The encoded protein is CASSLGQGPGANVLTF.

This sequence joins TRBV9 and TRBJ1-2; unclear D gene. V was pared by 3 bases and J by 2 bases, with 14 bases between. CDR3 length: 15 amino acids. Looked up from germline, CDR1 is SGDLS and CDR2 is YYNGEE. The CDR3 spells CASSAYEKENYGYTF. CDR3 nucleotides: TGTGCCAGCAGCGCTTACGAGAAGGAGAACTATGGCTACACCTTC.

V and J are TRBV5-1 and TRBJ2-2; D possibly corresponds to TRBD2 (5 bases). The CDR3 contains 13 residues. Trimming took 5 bases from V and 3 from J, leaving 8 bases between them. CDR1 SGHRS and CDR2 YFSETQ come from the germline V gene. CDR3 amino acids: CASSKDYTGELFF. Written as DNA, the CDR3 is TGCGCCAGCAGTAAGGACTACACCGGGGAGCTGTTTTTT.

V and J are TRBV21-1 and TRBJ2-5; the D call in the table, TRBD2, was not verified against the DNA. TRBV21-1 is recorded as a pseudogene. CDR3 length: 18 amino acids. CDR3 sequence (DNA): TGTGCCAGCAGCAAACTGGGACTAGCGGGGGAGAGAAAAGAGACCCAGTACTTC. Amino acids: CASSKLGLAGERKETQYF.

The chain links TRBV28 to TRBJ1-5; 7 bases are shared with TRBD1. Germline lookup yields CDR1 MDHEN and CDR2 SYDVKM. V shed 6 bases and J 1 base; nucleotides not matched to a gene: 3. The CDR3 spans 14 residues. The CDR3 loop reads CASREGQSNQPQHF. The CDR3 nucleotides read TGTGCCAGCAGGGAGGGACAGAGCAATCAGCCCCAGCATTTT. The whole variable domain, remainder taken from reference TRBV28 and TRBJ1-5, is DVKVTQSSRYLVKRTGEKVFLECVQDMDHENMFWYRQDPGLGLRLIYFSYDVKMKEKGDIPEGYSVSREKKERFSLILESASTNQTSMYLCASREGQSNQPQHFGDGTRLSIL.

About this clone: One end of the junction does not line up with germline, which may come from a read error. The chain carries TRBV5-1 and TRBJ2-7; 9 nucleotides align to TRBD1. The V gene's germline CDR1 is SGHRS and CDR2 YFSETQ. The CDR3 sequence is 10 residues long. CDR3: CASSSGQGVF. In nucleotides, the CDR3 is TGCGCCAGCAGCTCGGGACAGGGTGTCTTC.

In the case of this clone: Other DNA sequences within the sample encode an identical CDR3. The chain uses TRBV30 and TRBJ2-7; TRBD1 is a possible D gene (6 bases). The CDR3 consists of 12 residues. V was cut by 0 bases and J by 6 bases, with 9 bases left in between. Germline V lookup: CDR1 GTSNPN, CDR2 SVGIG (reference sequence). CDR3: CAWSVQGGEQYF. The CDR3 coding sequence is TGTGCCTGGAGTGTACAGGGTGGCGAGCAGTACTTC.

The chain joins TRBV4-2 to TRBJ1-2; TRBD1 matches at 7 bases. The germline CDR1 and CDR2 sequences are LGHNA and YNFKEQ. This CDR3 is 14 amino acids long. Unmatched junction bases numbered 4, after V lost 0 bases and J lost 6 bases. The CDR3 region has the DNA TGTGCCAGCAGCCAAGAGACGGGACAGCATGGCTACACCTTC. Protein sequence: CASSQETGQHGYTF.

This clone was counted only a few times. The chain employs TRBV19 and TRBJ2-7; 9 bases map to TRBD1. V lost 7 bases, J lost 3 bases, and 10 bases stayed unmatched. CDR1 and CDR2 (germline): LNHDA, SQIVND (reference sequence). CDR3 size: 15 residues. DNA for the CDR3: TGTGCCAGTAATTCCCCGGGACAGGGACACTACGAGCAGTACTTC. Encoded protein: CASNSPGQGHYEQYF.